The sequence of this TCR beta chain was determined in a study of blood T cell repertoires in COVID-19. Turning to the study itself: Italy, Spain and the United States were the sources of the convalescent and acute COVID-19 samples. In each case, the material was cDNA or gDNA derived from T cells, B-cell-depleted T cells, or PBMCs.

The germline gives CDR1 SGHRS, CDR2 YFSETQ. V shed 0 bases, J shed 5 bases, and the junction held 3 bases outside the gene matches. This CDR3 is built from 15 residues. Original analysis: Reference gene primers were amplified, and this amplification served to estimate nucleated cell counts. Using immunoSEQ multiplex PCR, the repertoire was profiled, and TCRdb retains in-frame clones only, with some absent. V, J and clone size were drawn from that table, and D and trimming were deduced from the DNA. In the table there are roughly 140,000 clones, more than 75% of which are singletons. This TCR was sampled from a man in his sixties with acute or convalescent COVID-19. The sample was peripheral blood. The chain combines TRBV5-1 with TRBJ1-1, with 11 bases aligning to TRBD1. CDR3 DNA sequence: TGCGCCAGCAGCTTGGACGGGACAGGGGGGACTGAAGCTTTCTTT. It translates to CASSLDGTGGTEAFF.